This TCR beta chain is drawn from a study of monozygotic twins with inflammatory bowel disease. TCRdb processed the 5' RACE reads again and assigns one entry to each CDR3 protein, with no DNA. In total, the table holds roughly 300,000 distinct CDR3 sequences. Every single donor had a 2.5 ml blood sample drawn. The sequencing sample was made of blood. The origin of this receptor is a human donor with ulcerative colitis or Crohn's disease, or a healthy co-twin of an affected twin (not recorded which).

The CDR3 here is CASSLSVGGDGYTF. The chain uses TRBV7-3 and TRBJ1-2; checking the TCRdb D call of TRBD1 is not possible without DNA. The germline CDR1 and CDR2 sequences are SGHTA and FQGTGA. This CDR3 has 14 amino acids.